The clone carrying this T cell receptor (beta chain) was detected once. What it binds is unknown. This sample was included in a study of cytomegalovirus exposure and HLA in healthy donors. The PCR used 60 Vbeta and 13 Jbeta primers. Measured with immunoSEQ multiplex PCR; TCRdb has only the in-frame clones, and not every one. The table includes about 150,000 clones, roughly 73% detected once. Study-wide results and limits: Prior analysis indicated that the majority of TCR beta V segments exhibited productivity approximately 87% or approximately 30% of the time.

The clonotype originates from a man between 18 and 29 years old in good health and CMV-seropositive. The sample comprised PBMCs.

The CDR3 nucleotides read TGTGCCAGCACGACAGTGAACACTGAAGCTTTCTTT. Residues: CASTTVNTEAFF. The rearrangement joins TRBV28 to TRBJ1-1, with D tentatively TRBD1 (5 bases). Germline V lookup: CDR1 MDHEN, CDR2 SYDVKM. The CDR3 has 12 amino acids. Trimming shortened V by 7 bases and J by 0 bases, and 6 bases separated the two germline ends.